The TCR beta chain under discussion was sequenced for a study of blood T cells in healthy people across ages. Whole-study results and caveats: Changes seen in expanded clonotypes were possibly confounded by donor CMV status left unknown. Underestimates were what the diversity estimates from one million T cells were considered to be.

It was with a sample-barcoded 5' primer and a J-beta primer mix that a second PCR of about 6 to 12 cycles was run. Every sample returned 2.5 million or more CDR3-containing paired-end reads. TCRdb reprocessed the 5' RACE reads via MiXCR and lists one record per CDR3 protein. The repertoire holds 2 million or so distinct CDR3 sequences, roughly 50% seen once, with around 2.1% in the top ten. About 10 milliliters of peripheral blood were drawn from each donor into EDTA-treated tubes. Concerning this clonotype itself: Antigen unknown.

The sequence was collected from a woman between 40 and 55 years old in good health. The specimen was blood.

In nucleotides, the CDR3 is TGTGCCAGCAGAACAGGGAAGGTACCTAATGAAAAACTGTTTTTT. Translating gives CASRTGKVPNEKLFF. The V gene is TRBV12-3 or TRBV12-4, the J gene TRBJ1-4, with a possible D match to TRBD1 (6 bases). The CDR3 covers 15 residues. Trimming left V 6 bases short and J 3 bases short, with 14 bases between.